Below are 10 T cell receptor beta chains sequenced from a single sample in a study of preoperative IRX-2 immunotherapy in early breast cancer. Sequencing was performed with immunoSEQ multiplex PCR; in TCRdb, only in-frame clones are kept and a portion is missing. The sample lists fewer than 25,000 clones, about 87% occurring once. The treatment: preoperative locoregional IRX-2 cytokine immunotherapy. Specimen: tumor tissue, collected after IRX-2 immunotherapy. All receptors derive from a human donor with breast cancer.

The CDR3 sequence is CASSELYTGAGGNTIYF. The CDR3 coding sequence is TGTGCCAGCAGTGAATTGTACACAGGGGCGGGGGGAAACACCATATATTTT. The gene calls are TRBV6-1 and TRBJ1-3, with 7 bases fitting TRBD1. The CDR3 loop spans 17 amino acids. In germline, CDR1 is MNHNS, CDR2 SASEGT. V was pared by 2 bases and J by 4 bases, with 11 bases of the junction left unmatched.

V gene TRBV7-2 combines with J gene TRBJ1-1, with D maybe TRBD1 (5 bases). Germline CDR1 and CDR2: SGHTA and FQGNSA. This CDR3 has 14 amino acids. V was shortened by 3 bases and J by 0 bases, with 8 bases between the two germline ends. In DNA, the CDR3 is TGTGCCAGCAGCTTTTCAGGGTTGAACACTGAAGCTTTCTTT. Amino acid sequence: CASSFSGLNTEAFF.

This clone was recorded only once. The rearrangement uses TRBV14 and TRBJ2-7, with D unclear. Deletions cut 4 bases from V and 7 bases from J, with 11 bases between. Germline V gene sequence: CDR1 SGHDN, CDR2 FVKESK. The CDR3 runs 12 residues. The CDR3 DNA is TGTGCCAGCAGCCTCTTCGGACGGGAGCAGTACTTC. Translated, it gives CASSLFGREQYF. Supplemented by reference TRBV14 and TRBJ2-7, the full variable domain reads EAGVTQFPSHSVIEKGQTVTLRCDPISGHDNLYWYRRVMGKEIKFLLHFVKESKQDESGMPNNRFLAERTGGTYSTLKVQPAELEDSGVYFCASSLFGREQYFGPGTRLTVT.

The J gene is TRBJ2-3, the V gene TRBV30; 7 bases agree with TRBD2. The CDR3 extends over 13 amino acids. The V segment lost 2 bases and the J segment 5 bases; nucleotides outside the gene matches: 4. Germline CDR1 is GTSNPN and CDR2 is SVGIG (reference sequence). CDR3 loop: CAWSWAGVDTQYF. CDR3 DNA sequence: TGTGCCTGGAGTTGGGCGGGGGTAGATACGCAGTATTTT.

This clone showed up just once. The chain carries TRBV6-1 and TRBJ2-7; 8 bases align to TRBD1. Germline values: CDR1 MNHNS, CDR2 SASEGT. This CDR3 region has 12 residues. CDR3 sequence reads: CHTRSGGNEQYV. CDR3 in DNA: TGCCACACCAGGTCAGGGGGCAACGAGCAGTACGTC.

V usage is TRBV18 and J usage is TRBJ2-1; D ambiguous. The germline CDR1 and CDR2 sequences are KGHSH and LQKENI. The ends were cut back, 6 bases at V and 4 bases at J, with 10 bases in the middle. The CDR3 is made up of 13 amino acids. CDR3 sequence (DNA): TGTGCCAGCTCGCGCATGTGGTACAATGAGCAGTTCTTC. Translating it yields CASSRMWYNEQFF.

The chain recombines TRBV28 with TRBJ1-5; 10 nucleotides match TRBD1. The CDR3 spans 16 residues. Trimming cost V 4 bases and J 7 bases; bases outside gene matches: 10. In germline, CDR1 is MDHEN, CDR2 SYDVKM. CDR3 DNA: TGTGCCAGCAGTTGGTCCGGGACAGGGGTTGGGCAGCCCCAGCATTTT. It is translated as CASSWSGTGVGQPQHF.

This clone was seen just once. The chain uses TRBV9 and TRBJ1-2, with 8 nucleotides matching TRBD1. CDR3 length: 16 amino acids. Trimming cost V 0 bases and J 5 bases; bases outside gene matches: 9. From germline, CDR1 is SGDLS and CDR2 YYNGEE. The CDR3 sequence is CASSVGVMTGVYGYTF. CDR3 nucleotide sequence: TGTGCCAGCAGCGTAGGGGTTATGACAGGGGTTTATGGCTACACCTTC.

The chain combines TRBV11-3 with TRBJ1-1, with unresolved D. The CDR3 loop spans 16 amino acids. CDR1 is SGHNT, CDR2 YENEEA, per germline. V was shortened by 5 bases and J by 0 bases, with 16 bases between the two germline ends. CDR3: CASSRWRGLMNTEAFF. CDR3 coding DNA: TGTGCCAGCAGCCGTTGGAGAGGCCTCATGAACACTGAAGCTTTCTTT.

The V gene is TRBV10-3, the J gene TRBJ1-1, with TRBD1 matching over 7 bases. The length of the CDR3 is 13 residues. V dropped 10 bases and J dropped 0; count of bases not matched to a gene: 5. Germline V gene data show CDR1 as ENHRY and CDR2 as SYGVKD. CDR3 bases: TGTGCCAGCCGGGACAGTATGAACACTGAAGCTTTCTTT. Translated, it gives CASRDSMNTEAFF.